The T cell receptor (beta chain) under discussion was sequenced for a study of blood T cell repertoires in COVID-19. Study-level background: The United States, Italy and Spain were the sources of the acute and convalescent COVID-19 samples. T cells, B-cell-depleted T cells, or PBMCs provided the cDNA or gDNA that served as material.

Assay used: immunoSEQ multiplex PCR; TCRdb lists only in-frame clones, some missing. The profile shows 180,000 or so clones, approximately 87% of them singletons. This clone turned up a few times. The trim removed 0 bases at V and 0 bases at J, leaving 9 bases unmatched. The CDR3 length is 18 residues. Germline CDR1 and CDR2: LGHNA and YNFKEQ. Sequencing was carried out using peripheral blood. This TCR was recovered from a man aged 35 to 55 with active or convalescent COVID-19. V gene TRBV4-2 combines with J gene TRBJ2-5, with TRBD2 identical over 8 bases. CDR3 amino acids: CASSQDLRGGGHQETQYF. The CDR3 coding sequence is TGTGCCAGCAGCCAAGACCTAAGGGGCGGGGGGCACCAAGAGACCCAGTACTTC.